This TCR beta chain is from a study of shared clonotypes between healthy human individuals (dated by TCRdb to the early 2020s). Regarding the study in general: Two women and three men aged 18 to 49 years were included in the cohort. Blood TCR repertoires of five healthy adults were deeply sequenced to estimate repertoire size and the extent of clonotype sharing between individuals. To increase sequencing depth and limit assay-specific biases, TCR repertoire library preparation and sequencing were carried out by different laboratories using diverse techniques. Each donor's leukapheresis produced roughly between roughly 0.85 and 10 billion PBMCs.

The CDR3 starts with the cysteine, ends with the phenylalanine, and has 12 residues. Here the CDR3 DNA is all that survives: 36 bases in frame from base 1. The trim is 0 bases for V and 10 bases for J, with a gap of 13 bases between the germline ends. Sequences GTSNPN (CDR1) and SVGIG (CDR2) are obtained from the germline V gene (reference sequence). Donors were healthy HIV-negative adults with no recently reported acute infections or vaccinations. Only Caucasian adults living in Nashville, Tennessee, USA were represented among the donors. For unsorted samples, 75 million to 90 million PBMCs were counted, and genomic DNA was extracted using the QIAamp DNA Blood Mini kit. Blood was collected by leukapheresis, and PBMCs were isolated by Ficoll-Histopaque density gradient centrifugation and then cryopreserved in liquid nitrogen vapor phase. Regarding this clone: What this receptor recognizes is not known. No much larger clone exists at a distance of one base, and base qualities are not known.

TCR CDR3 regions were amplified from genomic DNA by multiplex PCR using the deep immunoSEQ assay. For each cell subset, the extracted genomic DNA was distributed evenly across all wells of several immunoSEQ 96-well plates, and each plate served as one replicate. For unsorted PBMC, each replicate PCR was loaded with approximately 0.3 ug genomic DNA, equivalent to 25,000 to 35,000 T cell genomes. Genomic DNA from unsorted PBMC was sequenced over ten immunoSEQ deep assay plates. The purified libraries were quantified using a Qubit 3.0 fluorometer, sized with a Bioanalyzer 2100, and then quantified again using the KAPA Library Quantification kit. Every immunoSEQ 96-well plate was sequenced on a dedicated single-read 150-cycle Illumina NextSeq 550 flow cell. The paper's processing steps were these. The immunoSEQ output contained only junctional sequences without quality scores, so filtering could not match that applied to full-length reads. To assign V/J genes and CDR3, sequences were annotated using PyIR, a Python wrapper for IgBLAST v1.9, with IMGT germline references. Any read was removed if the V/J assignment was weak (E-value above 1e-6), the CDR3 was missing, or the read contained stop codons, out-of-frame junctions, or ambiguous translated residues. V3J clonotypes were defined by identical inferred V gene, J gene, and CDR3 amino acid sequence. The percentage overlap between two repertoires was calculated by dividing the number of shared unique clonotypes by the size of the smaller repertoire. Repertoire richness was assessed with RTK rarefaction, the Chao1 estimator, and Recon v2.1 estimates of unobserved clonotypes. The source is immuneACCESS, and TCRdb retained only in-frame sequences with V and J called. Part of the clones is not carried over; for the studies checked, unresolved V genes explain less than half of this, and the remainder is unexplained. V and J calls and clone size follow that table, whereas D and trimming were derived from the DNA. The table for this sample lists about 450,000 clones; 79% of them were counted only once. The top ten clonotypes cover around 12% of the sample.

Overall study outcomes, separate from this receptor: Because the study included only a small number of donors, the genetic and exposure-history diversity represented was limited. Based on pairwise subsampling, the degree of clonotype sharing among donors was expected to be affected by sequencing depth. Sampling was limited to blood, and TCR repertoires in tissue likely differ from TCR repertoires in blood.

The sequence derives from a middle-aged woman in good health. Some clones in this sample may be carry-over from other donors' samples. The sample consisted of PBMCs. Recombination joined TRBV30 with TRBJ2-7; possibly the D gene is TRBD2, per 6 matching bases. The bases are TGTGCCTGGAGTGTGGGCGGGACCTACCAGTACTTC. Translated, it reads CAWSVGGTYQYF.